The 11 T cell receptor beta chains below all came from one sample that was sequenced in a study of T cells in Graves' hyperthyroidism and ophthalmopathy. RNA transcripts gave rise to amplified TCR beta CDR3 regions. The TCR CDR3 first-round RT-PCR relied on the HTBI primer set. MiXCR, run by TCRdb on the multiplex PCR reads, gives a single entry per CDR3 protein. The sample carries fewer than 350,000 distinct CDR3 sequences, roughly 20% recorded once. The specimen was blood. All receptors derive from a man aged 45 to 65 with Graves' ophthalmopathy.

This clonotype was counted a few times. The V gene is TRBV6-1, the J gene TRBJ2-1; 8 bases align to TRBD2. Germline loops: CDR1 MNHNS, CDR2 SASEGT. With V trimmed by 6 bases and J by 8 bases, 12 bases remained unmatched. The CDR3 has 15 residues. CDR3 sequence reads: CASSPGGGRRDEQFF. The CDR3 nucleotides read TGTGCCAGCAGCCCCGGCGGGGGGCGCAGAGATGAGCAGTTCTTC.

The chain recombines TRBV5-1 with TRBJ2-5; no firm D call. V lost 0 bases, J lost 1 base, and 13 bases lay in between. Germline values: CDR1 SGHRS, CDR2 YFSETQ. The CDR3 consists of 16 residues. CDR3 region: CASSLAMGGSQETQYF. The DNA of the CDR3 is TGCGCCAGCAGCTTGGCCATGGGCGGCAGCCAAGAGACCCAGTACTTC.

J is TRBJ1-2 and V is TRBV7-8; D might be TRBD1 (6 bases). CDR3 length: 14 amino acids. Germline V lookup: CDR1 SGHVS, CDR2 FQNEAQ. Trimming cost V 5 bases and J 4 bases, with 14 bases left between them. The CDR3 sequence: CASSPGGTSYGYTF. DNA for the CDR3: TGTGCCAGCAGCCCCGGGGGGACATCCTATGGCTACACCTTC.

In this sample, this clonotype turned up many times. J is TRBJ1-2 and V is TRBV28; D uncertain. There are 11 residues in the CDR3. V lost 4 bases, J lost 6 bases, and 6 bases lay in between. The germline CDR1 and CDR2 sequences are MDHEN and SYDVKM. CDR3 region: CASSSRDGYTF. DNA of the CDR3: TGTGCCAGCAGTTCCCGAGATGGCTACACCTTC.

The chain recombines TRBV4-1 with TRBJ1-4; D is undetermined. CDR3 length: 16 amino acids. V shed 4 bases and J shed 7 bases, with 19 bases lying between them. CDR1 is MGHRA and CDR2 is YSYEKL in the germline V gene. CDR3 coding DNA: TGCGCCAGCAGCCGCTCCTTCAAGGCGGAGGGTGAAAAACTGTTTTTT. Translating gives CASSRSFKAEGEKLFF.

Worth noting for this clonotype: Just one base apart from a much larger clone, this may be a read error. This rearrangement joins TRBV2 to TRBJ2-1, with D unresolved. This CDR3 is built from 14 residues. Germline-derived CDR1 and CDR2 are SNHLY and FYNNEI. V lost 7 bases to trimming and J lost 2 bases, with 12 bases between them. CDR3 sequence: CASKFIRAYNEQFF. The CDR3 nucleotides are TGTGCCAGCAAGTTCATTCGGGCCTACAATGAGCAGTTCTTC. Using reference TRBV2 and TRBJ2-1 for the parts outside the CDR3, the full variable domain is EPEVTQTPSHQVTQMGQEVILRCVPISNHLYFYWYRQILGQKVEFLVSFYNNEISEKSEIFDDQFSVERPDGSNFTLKIRSTKLEDSAMYFCASKFIRAYNEQFFGPGTRLTVL.

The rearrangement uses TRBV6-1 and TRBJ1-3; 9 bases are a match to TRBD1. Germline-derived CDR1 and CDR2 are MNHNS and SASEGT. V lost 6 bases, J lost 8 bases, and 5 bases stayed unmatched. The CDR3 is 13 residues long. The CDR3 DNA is TGTGCCAGCAGACGAGACAGGGGGGACACCATATATTTT. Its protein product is CASRRDRGDTIYF.

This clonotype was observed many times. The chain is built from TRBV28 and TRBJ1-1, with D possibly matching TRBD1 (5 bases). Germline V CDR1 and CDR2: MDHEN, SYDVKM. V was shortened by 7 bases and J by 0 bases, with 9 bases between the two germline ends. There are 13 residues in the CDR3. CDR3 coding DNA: TGTGCCAGCAATAGGGGCTTGAACACTGAAGCTTTCTTT. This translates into CASNRGLNTEAFF.

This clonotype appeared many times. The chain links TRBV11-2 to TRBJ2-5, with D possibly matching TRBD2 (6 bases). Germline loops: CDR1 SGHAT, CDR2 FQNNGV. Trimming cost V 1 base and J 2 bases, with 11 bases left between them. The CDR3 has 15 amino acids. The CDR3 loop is CASSLVGGAQETQYF. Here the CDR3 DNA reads TGTGCCAGCAGCTTAGTGGGGGGAGCTCAAGAGACCCAGTACTTC. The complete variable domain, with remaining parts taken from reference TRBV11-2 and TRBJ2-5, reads EAGVAQSPRYKIIEKRQSVAFWCNPISGHATLYWYQQILGQGPKLLIQFQNNGVVDDSQLPKDRFSAERLKGVDSTLKIQPAKLEDSAVYLCASSLVGGAQETQYFGPGTRLLVL.

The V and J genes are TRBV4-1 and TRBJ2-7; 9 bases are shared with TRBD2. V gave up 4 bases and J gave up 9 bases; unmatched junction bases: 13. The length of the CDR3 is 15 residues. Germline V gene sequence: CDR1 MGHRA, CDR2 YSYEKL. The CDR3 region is CASSPRLAELRGQYF. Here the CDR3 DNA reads TGCGCCAGCAGCCCCCGACTAGCGGAGCTACGAGGGCAGTACTTC.

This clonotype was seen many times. The CDR3 loop is CASSLGWGTSGRYF. CDR3 bases: TGTGCCAGCAGCTTAGGTTGGGGGACTAGCGGGAGGTATTTT. This sequence joins TRBV11-2 and TRBJ2-3; TRBD2 aligns across 14 bases. The CDR3 runs 14 residues. V lost 1 base, J lost 14 bases, and 5 bases stayed unmatched. Germline V gene sequence: CDR1 SGHAT, CDR2 FQNNGV.